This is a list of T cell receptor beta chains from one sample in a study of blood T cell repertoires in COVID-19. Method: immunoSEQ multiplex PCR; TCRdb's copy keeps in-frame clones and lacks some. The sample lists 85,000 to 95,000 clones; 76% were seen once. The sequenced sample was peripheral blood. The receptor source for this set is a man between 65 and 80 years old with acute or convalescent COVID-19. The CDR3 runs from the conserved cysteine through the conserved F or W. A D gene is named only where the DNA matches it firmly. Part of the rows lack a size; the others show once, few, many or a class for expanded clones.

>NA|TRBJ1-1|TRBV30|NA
TGTGCCTGGAGTACCCTCCCCGCGGCTGGGGGGACTGAAGCTTTCTTT
CAWSTLPAAGGTEAFF
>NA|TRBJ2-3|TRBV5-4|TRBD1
TGTGCCAGCAGCTTGGGACAGGGGTTGGATACGCAGTATTTT
CASSLGQGLDTQYF
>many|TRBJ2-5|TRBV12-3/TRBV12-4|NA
TGTGCCAGCAGCCTCGGGGGGACCCAGTACTTC
CASSLGGTQYF
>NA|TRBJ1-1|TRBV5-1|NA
TGCGCCAGCAGCTCCCGGGACACCAACACTGAAGCTTTCTTT
CASSSRDTNTEAFF
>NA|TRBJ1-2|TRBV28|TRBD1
TGTGCCAGCAGTAACAGGGGGCAAAACTATGGCTACACCTTC
CASSNRGQNYGYTF
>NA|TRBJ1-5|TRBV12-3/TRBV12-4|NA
TGTGCCAGCAGTTTGGGGCCCAATCAGCCCCAGCATTTT
CASSLGPNQPQHF
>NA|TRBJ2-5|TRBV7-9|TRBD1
TGTGCCAGCAGCTTAGGGGACAGGGGGCGAGAGACCCAGTACTTC
CASSLGDRGRETQYF
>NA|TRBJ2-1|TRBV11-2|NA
TGTGCCAGCAGCCCACAAACTAGCTACTACAATGAGCAGTTCTTC
CASSPQTSYYNEQFF
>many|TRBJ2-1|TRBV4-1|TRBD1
TGCGCCAGCAGCCAATGGACAGGGGATCCTACTGAGCAGTTCTTC
CASSQWTGDPTEQFF
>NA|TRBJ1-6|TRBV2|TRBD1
TGTGCCAGCAGAGGGACAGGGAATTCACCCCTCCACTTT
CASRGTGNSPLHF
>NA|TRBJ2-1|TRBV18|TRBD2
TGTGCCAGCTCACCCCAGGGACTAGCCTCCAATGAGCAGTTCTTC
CASSPQGLASNEQFF
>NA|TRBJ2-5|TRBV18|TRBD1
TGTGCCAGCTCACCGGGACAGGGTGAGACCCAGTACTTC
CASSPGQGETQYF
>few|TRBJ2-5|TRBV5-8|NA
TGTGCCAGCAGCTTGGGAAACAGGGAGGGAGAGACCCAGTACTTC
CASSLGNREGETQYF
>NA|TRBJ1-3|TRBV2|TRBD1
TGTGCCAGCAGTGCCGGACAGGGGTCTGGAAACACCATATATTTT
CASSAGQGSGNTIYF
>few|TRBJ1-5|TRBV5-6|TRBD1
TGTGCCAGCAGTCTACGACAGGGGAACAATCAGCCCCAGCATTTT
CASSLRQGNNQPQHF
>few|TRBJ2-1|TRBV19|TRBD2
TGTGCCAGTAAAGCAAACCAGCGGGGGTTAGACAATGAGCAGTTCTTC
CASKANQRGLDNEQFF
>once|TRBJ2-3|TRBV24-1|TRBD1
TGTGCCACCAGTGATCGTTACAGGGGGCGCGGATATAGCACAGATACGCAGTATTTT
CATSDRYRGRGYSTDTQYF
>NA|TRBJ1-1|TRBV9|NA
TGTGCGTCGGGCCCGGGGGTGAACACTGAAGCTTTCTTT
CASGPGVNTEAFF
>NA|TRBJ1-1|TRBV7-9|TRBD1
TGTGTCAGCAGCACTCAGACAGGGGTGGCTGAAGCTTTCTTT
CVSSTQTGVAEAFF
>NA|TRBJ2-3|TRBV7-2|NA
TGTGCCAGCAGCTTAGCTTGGCAGGCCGCAGATACGCAGTATTTT
CASSLAWQAADTQYF
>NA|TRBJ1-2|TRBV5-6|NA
TGTGCCAGCAGCGGGGGGGCGGAGCTTAACTATGGCTACACCTTC
CASSGGAELNYGYTF
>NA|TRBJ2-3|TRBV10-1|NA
TGCGCCAGCAGCGGGAGAGGGGGCACAGATACGCAGTATTTT
CASSGRGGTDTQYF
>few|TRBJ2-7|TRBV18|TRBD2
TGTGCCAGCTCACCGGGACTAGCGGGCTACGAGCAGTACTTC
CASSPGLAGYEQYF
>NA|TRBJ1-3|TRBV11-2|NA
TGTGCCAGCAGCTTAGTAGGGGATGGAAACACCATATATTTT
CASSLVGDGNTIYF
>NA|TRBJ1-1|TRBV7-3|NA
TGTGCCAGCAGCTCCTACACCGGGACTGAAGCTTTCTTT
CASSSYTGTEAFF
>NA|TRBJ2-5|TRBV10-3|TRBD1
TGTGCCATCAGTAAGGGACAGGGGGCGGAGACCCAGTACTTC
CAISKGQGAETQYF
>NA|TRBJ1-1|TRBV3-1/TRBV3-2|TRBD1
TGTGCCAGCAGCCGAGGGGGCGCGGGGACTGAAGCTTTCTTT
CASSRGGAGTEAFF
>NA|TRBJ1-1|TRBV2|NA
TGTGCCAGCAGGGAGGGGTGGGGCCCCACTGAAGCTTTCTTT
CASREGWGPTEAFF
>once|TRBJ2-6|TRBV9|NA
TGTGCCAGCAGCGTACGAGGCTCTGGGGCCAACGTCCTGACTTTC
CASSVRGSGANVLTF
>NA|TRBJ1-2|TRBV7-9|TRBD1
TGTGCCAGCAGCTACGGGGCAGGGGGCAACTATGGCTACACCTTC
CASSYGAGGNYGYTF
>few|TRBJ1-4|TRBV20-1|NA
TGCGTGGGGGCCACTAATGAAAAACTGTTTTTT
CVGATNEKLFF
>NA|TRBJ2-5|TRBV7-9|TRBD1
TGTGCCAGCCGCTTAGGGATGCGGGACAGGGCCCCAGAGACCCAGTACTTC
CASRLGMRDRAPETQYF
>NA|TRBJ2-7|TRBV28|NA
TGTGCCAGCGGTACCCAGGGGGGTCTCGAGCAGTACTTC
CASGTQGGLEQYF
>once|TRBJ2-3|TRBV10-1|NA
TGCGCCAGCAGTGAGTCGATAGGGGGGCAGTATTTT
CASSESIGGQYF
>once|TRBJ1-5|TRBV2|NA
TGTGCCAGCAATTCAGGGGGCAATCAGCCCCAGCATTTT
CASNSGGNQPQHF
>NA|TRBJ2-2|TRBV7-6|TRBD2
TGTGCCAGCAGCTCCGGGACTAGCGGGATAGGGAACACCGGGGAGCTGTTTTTT
CASSSGTSGIGNTGELFF
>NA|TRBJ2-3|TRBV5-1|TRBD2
TGCGCCAGCAGCGACGCGGGGGGGCTTGCAGATACGCAGTATTTT
CASSDAGGLADTQYF
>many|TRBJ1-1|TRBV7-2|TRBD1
TGTGCCAGCAGCCGGTTTCCGAGGGGGCGCGACACTGAAGCTTTCTTT
CASSRFPRGRDTEAFF
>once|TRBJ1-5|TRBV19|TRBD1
TGTGCCAGTGGGCTGGGACAGGCGAATCAGCCCCAGCATTTT
CASGLGQANQPQHF
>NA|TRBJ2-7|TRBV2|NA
TGTGCCAGCAGTGTCGTTCAGGACTCCAGCGAGCAGTACTTC
CASSVVQDSSEQYF
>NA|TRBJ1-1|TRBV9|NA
TGTGCCAGCAGCGTACAAATGAACACTGAAGCTTTCTTT
CASSVQMNTEAFF
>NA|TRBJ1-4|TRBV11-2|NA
TGTGCCAGCAGCTTCGGACAGCCTATTAATGAAAAACTGTTTTTT
CASSFGQPINEKLFF
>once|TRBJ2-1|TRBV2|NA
TGTGCCAGCAGTATACAGGGGGGGAATGAGCAGTTCTTC
CASSIQGGNEQFF
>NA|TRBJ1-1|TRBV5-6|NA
TGTGCCAGCAGCTTGCCCGGGATTCGAACTGAAGCTTTCTTT
CASSLPGIRTEAFF
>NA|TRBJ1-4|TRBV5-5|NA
TGTGCCAGCAGCTTGTCGTACGGGGTTAATGAAAAACTGTTTTTT
CASSLSYGVNEKLFF
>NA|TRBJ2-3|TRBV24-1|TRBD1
TGTGCCACCAGCGTCCGCAGGGGGCGAAATACAGATACGCAGTATTTT
CATSVRRGRNTDTQYF
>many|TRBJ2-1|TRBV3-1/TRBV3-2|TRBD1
TGTGCCAGCAGCCAAGGGGGGACAGGGCTCAATGAGCAGTTCTTC
CASSQGGTGLNEQFF
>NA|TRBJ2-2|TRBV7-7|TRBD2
TGTGCTAGCACCCGGGCCGGCGGGGGGGACTCCACCGGGGAGCTGTTTTTT
CASTRAGGGDSTGELFF
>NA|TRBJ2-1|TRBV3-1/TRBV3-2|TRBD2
TGTGCCAGCAGCCCCCCGGAGCGGGGGAACAATGAGCAGTTCTTC
CASSPPERGNNEQFF
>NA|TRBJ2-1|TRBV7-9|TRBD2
TGTGCCTCCGGACGGCTAGCGGGCCCCAATGAGCAGTTCTTC
CASGRLAGPNEQFF
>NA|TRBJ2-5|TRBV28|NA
TGTGCCAGCAGTTTGGTGGGGCTCCAAGAGACCCAGTACTTC
CASSLVGLQETQYF
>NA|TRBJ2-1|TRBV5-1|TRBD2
TGCGCCAGCAGCACTAGCGGGGACTCCTACAATGAGCAGTTCTTC
CASSTSGDSYNEQFF
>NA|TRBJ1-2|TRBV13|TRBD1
TGTGCCAGCAGCATCGGACAGGGGATTAACTATGGCTACACCTTC
CASSIGQGINYGYTF